This record concerns one T cell receptor beta chain sequence. The antigen is undetermined. The data were taken from a study of cytomegalovirus exposure and HLA in healthy donors. Study findings and constraints: Investigators reported fewer than 200 TCR beta chains as tied to cytomegalovirus.

V dropped 5 bases and J dropped 9; count of bases not matched to a gene: 7. The CDR3 is 15 residues long. Looked up from germline, CDR1 is PRHDT and CDR2 is FYEKMQ (reference sequence). Here immunoSEQ multiplex PCR was the method, and the copy in TCRdb shows in-frame clones only, minus some. The sample contains roughly 140,000 clones, approximately 90% of which appear only once. Sequenced sample: PBMCs. The chain links TRBV13 to TRBJ2-1, with 13 bases lining up with TRBD2. This clonotype was obtained from a man aged 18 to 30 in good health and CMV-seronegative. The CDR3 reads CASSPGLAGVGEQFF. The CDR3 DNA is TGTGCCAGCAGCCCCGGACTAGCGGGAGTAGGTGAGCAGTTCTTC.